Detailed here is one T cell receptor (beta chain). Antigen unknown. All donors participated as healthy donors of bone marrow. V trimming: 0 bases; J trimming: 5 bases; junction bases outside the gene matches: 5. CDR3 length: 14 amino acids. CDR1 and CDR2 (germline): GTSNPN, SVGIG (reference sequence). The data were obtained in a study of cytomegalovirus exposure and HLA in healthy donors. Turning to the study itself: Researchers found that about four fifths of 350 to 500 genotyped donors fell within the Caucasian-associated ancestry cluster.

Study results and limitations: Later work showed greater clonal expansion in HLA-associated TCR beta chains than in equally common others.

The PCR made use of 60 Vbeta and 13 Jbeta primers. Here immunoSEQ multiplex PCR was the method, and the copy in TCRdb shows in-frame clones only, minus some. The sample holds about 160,000 clones, approximately 80% seen once. This rearrangement joins TRBV30 to TRBJ1-1; 8 bases align to TRBD1. Sequenced: PBMCs. The receptor was derived from a woman between 40 and 50 years old in good health and CMV-seropositive. The CDR3 loop reads CAWSVMQGATEAFF. DNA of the CDR3: TGTGCCTGGAGTGTTATGCAGGGGGCAACTGAAGCTTTCTTT.